The 10 T cell receptor beta chains given below trace back to one sample, sequenced in a study of blood T cell repertoires in COVID-19. Profiling relied on immunoSEQ multiplex PCR, and the TCRdb table lists in-frame clones only, not all of them. The sample includes about 200,000 clones, about four fifths of them seen just once. Sequencing was performed on PBMCs or T cells enriched from blood (not recorded which). Receptors originate from a man aged 35 to 55 who had recovered from COVID-19.

The chain couples TRBV10-2 to TRBJ2-1, with 11 bases that match TRBD2. The V segment lost 4 bases and the J segment 6 bases; nucleotides outside the gene matches: 8. Germline CDR1 reads WSHSY; CDR2 reads SAAADI. This CDR3 contains 16 residues. Here the CDR3 reads CASSVSGGALGNEQFF. The CDR3 DNA reads TGCGCCAGCAGTGTTAGCGGGGGGGCCTTGGGCAATGAGCAGTTCTTC.

The chain employs TRBV9 and TRBJ1-3; D not resolved. CDR1 is SGDLS, CDR2 YYNGEE, per germline. The CDR3 runs to 13 residues. Trimming took off 3 bases at V and 8 bases at J, with 12 bases between the two ends. For the CDR3, the DNA is TGTGCCAGCAGCGGCCCCCCGGTGGACACCATATATTTT. The encoded protein is CASSGPPVDTIYF.

V gene TRBV29-1 combines with J gene TRBJ1-3; D not resolved. V was clipped by 7 bases and J by 0 bases, with 13 bases between them. The germline V gene encodes CDR1 SQVTM and CDR2 ANQGSEA. The CDR3 loop spans 14 amino acids. The CDR3 DNA reads TGCAGCGCCCAGACTGCCGACTCTGGAAACACCATATATTTT. This encodes CSAQTADSGNTIYF.

Only one count was recorded for this clone. The chain combines TRBV5-4 with TRBJ2-3, with D tentatively TRBD1 (6 bases). Trimming cost V 4 bases and J 2 bases, with 14 bases left between them. The germline CDR1 and CDR2 sequences are SGHNT and YYREEE (reference sequence). The length of the CDR3 is 15 residues. CDR3 DNA sequence: TGTGCCAGCAGCGTGACAGGCCGTCTCACAGATACGCAGTATTTT. Translated, it gives CASSVTGRLTDTQYF.

This chain uses TRBV10-3 with TRBJ1-2; D is possibly TRBD1 (5 bases). The V gene's germline CDR1 is ENHRY and CDR2 SYGVKD. Trimming took 3 bases from V and 7 from J, leaving 15 bases between them. The CDR3 spans 14 residues. The CDR3 reads CAISEGRVGGGYTF. In nucleotides, the CDR3 is TGTGCCATCAGTGAAGGTCGGGTCGGGGGTGGCTACACCTTC.

The J gene is TRBJ1-2, the V gene TRBV19; no reliable D call. Between the trimmed V and J ends, which lost 0 bases and 12 bases, there was a span of 11 bases. The CDR3 sequence is 12 residues long. Germline V gives CDR1 LNHDA, CDR2 SQIVND (reference sequence). CDR3 nucleotide sequence: TGTGCCAGTAGTATAGAGGAGCGCCGTCACACCTTC. Protein product: CASSIEERRHTF.

V is TRBV30 and J is TRBJ1-3; possibly TRBD1 for D (6 bases). In germline, CDR1 is GTSNPN, CDR2 SVGIG (reference sequence). The CDR3 sequence is 17 residues long. Trimming cost V 5 bases and J 3 bases, with 23 bases left between them. CDR3 sequence (DNA): TGTGCCTGGGGGGGCAGCGGCAACTCACGCGGTGGAAACACCATATATTTT. It yields the protein CAWGGSGNSRGGNTIYF.

The rearrangement joins TRBV6-5 to TRBJ1-2, with D maybe TRBD1 (5 bases). The CDR3 is 15 residues long. Germline CDR1 and CDR2: MNHEY and SVGAGI. V was pared by 11 bases and J by 1 base, with 20 bases between. The CDR3 DNA is TGTGCCGCCGGCGGGGGATTCGAGATTAACTATGGCTACACCTTC. It is translated as CAAGGGFEINYGYTF.

This chain joins TRBV27 and TRBJ2-2; D perhaps matches TRBD2 (7 bases). CDR3 size: 16 residues. Germline lookup yields CDR1 MNHEY and CDR2 SMNVEV (reference sequence). V was clipped by 2 bases and J by 5 bases, with 15 bases between them. The CDR3 sequence is CASSLRAGAGTGELFF. CDR3 DNA sequence: TGTGCCAGCAGTTTAAGGGCGGGGGCGGGGACCGGGGAGCTGTTTTTT.

The chain has TRBV6-1 and TRBJ2-3, with TRBD2 matching 13 bases. J lost 4 bases, V lost 4 bases, and 5 bases had no gene match. Germline assignment: CDR1 MNHNS and CDR2 SASEGT. The CDR3 is made up of 16 amino acids. CDR3 nucleotide sequence: TGTGCCAGCAGTGCCAGGACTAGCGGGGGTTCAGATACGCAGTATTTT. Translation: CASSARTSGGSDTQYF.